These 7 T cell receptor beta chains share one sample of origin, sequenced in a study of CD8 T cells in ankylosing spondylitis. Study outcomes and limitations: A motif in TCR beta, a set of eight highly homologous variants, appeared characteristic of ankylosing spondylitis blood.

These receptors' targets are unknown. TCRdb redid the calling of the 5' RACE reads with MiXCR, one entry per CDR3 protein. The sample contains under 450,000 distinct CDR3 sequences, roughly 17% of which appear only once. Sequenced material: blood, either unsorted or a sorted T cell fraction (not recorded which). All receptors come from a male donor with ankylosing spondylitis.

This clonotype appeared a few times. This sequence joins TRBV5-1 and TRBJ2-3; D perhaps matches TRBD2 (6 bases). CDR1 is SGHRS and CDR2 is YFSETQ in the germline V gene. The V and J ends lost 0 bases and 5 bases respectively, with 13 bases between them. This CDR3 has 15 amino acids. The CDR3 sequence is CASSLAPGVEDTQYF. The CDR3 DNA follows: TGCGCCAGCAGCTTGGCCCCGGGAGTGGAAGATACGCAGTATTTT.

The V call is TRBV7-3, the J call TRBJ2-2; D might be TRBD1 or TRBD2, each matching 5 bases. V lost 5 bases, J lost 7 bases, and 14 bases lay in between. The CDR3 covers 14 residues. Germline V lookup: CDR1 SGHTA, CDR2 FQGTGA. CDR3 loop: CASSRDALGGELFF. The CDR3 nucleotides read TGTGCCAGCAGCCGGGACGCTCTTGGCGGGGAGCTGTTTTTT.

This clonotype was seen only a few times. The CDR3 nucleotides are TGTGCCAGCAGCATAGCGGGAAGGACCTACAATGAGCAGTTCTTC. This sequence encodes CASSIAGRTYNEQFF. This rearrangement joins TRBV11-2 to TRBJ2-1; TRBD2 aligns across 8 bases. The germline CDR1 and CDR2 sequences are SGHAT and FQNNGV. Trimming cost V 5 bases and J 2 bases; bases outside gene matches: 5. This CDR3 is 15 amino acids long.

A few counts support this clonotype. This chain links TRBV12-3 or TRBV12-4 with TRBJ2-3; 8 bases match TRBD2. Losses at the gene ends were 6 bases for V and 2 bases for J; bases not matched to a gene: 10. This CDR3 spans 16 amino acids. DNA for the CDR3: TGTGCCAGCAGCCGGGGGGGGCCCGGTATCACAGATACGCAGTATTTT. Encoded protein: CASSRGGPGITDTQYF.

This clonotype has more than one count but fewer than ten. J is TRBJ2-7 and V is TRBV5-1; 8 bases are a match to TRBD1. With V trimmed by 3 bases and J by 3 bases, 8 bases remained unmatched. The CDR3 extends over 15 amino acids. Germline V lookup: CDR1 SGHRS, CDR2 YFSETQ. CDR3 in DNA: TGCGCCAGCAGCTCCTGGACAGGGCCACTCTACGAGCAGTACTTC. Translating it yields CASSSWTGPLYEQYF.

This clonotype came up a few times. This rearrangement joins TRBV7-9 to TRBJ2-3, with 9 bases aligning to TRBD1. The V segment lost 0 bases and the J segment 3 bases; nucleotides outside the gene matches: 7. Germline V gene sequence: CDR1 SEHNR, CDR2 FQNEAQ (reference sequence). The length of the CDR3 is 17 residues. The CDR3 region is CASSLAWDREGTDTQYF. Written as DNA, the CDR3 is TGTGCCAGCAGCTTAGCGTGGGACAGGGAGGGGACAGATACGCAGTATTTT. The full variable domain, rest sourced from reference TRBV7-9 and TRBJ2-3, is DTGVSQNPRHKITKRGQNVTFRCDPISEHNRLYWYRQTLGQGPEFLTYFQNEAQLEKSRLLSDRFSAERPKGSFSTLEIQRTEQGDSAMYLCASSLAWDREGTDTQYFGPGTRLTVL.

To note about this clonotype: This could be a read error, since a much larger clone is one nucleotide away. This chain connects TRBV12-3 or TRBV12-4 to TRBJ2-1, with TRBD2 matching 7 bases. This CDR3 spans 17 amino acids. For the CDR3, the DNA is TGTGCCAGCAAAAGCGGGGCCGCAATAGTCTCCTACAATGACCAGTTCTTC. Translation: CASKSGAAIVSYNDQFF.